The 2 T cell receptor beta chains given below trace back to one sample, sequenced in a study of T cell repertoires in cytomegalovirus infection. These TCRs' antigens remain unknown. In TCRdb, the reads were re-called with MiXCR into one record per CDR3 protein. This table has 550,000 to 700,000 distinct CDR3 sequences, 40% appearing once. Material: cultured PBMCs, obtained from culture after CMV antigen stimulation. The receptor set was obtained from a human donor in good health (CMV status not recorded). Some clones in this sample may be carry-over from other donors' samples.

This clonotype was seen more than once but under ten times. The V call is TRBV11-3, the J call TRBJ2-1, with D unresolved. Germline assignment: CDR1 SGHNT and CDR2 YENEEA. This CDR3 is built from 16 residues. The V gene lost 1 base and the J gene lost 0 bases, with 10 bases spanning the gap. CDR3 in amino acids: CASSLGGLSSYNEQFF. CDR3 nucleotide sequence: TGTGCCAGCAGCTTAGGTGGTCTCAGCTCCTACAATGAGCAGTTCTTC. Complete variable domain (other parts from reference TRBV11-3 and TRBJ2-1): EAGVVQSPRYKIIEKKQPVAFWCNPISGHNTLYWYLQNLGQGPELLIRYENEEAVDDSQLPKDRFSAERLKGVDSTLKIQPAELGDSAVYLCASSLGGLSSYNEQFFGPGTRLTVL.

There are a few counts of this clonotype. V and J are TRBV6-5 and TRBJ2-7; weak D call: TRBD2 (6 bases). Germline V CDR1 and CDR2: MNHEY, SVGAGI. The CDR3 loop spans 17 amino acids. V dropped 4 bases and J dropped 6 bases, with 25 bases sitting between them. In DNA form, the CDR3 reads TGTGCCAGCAGTTCCAGTACCGTCGGGACTCCGCCGGGCGAGCAGTACTTC. Amino acid sequence: CASSSSTVGTPPGEQYF.